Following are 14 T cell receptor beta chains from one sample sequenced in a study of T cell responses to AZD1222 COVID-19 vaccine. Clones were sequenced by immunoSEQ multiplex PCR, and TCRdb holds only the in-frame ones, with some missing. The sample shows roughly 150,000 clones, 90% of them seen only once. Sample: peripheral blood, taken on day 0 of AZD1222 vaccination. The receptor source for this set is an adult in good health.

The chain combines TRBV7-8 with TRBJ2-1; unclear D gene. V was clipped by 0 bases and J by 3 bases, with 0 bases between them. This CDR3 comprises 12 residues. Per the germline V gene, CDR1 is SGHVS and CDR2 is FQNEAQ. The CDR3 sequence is CASSLAYNEQFF. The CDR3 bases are TGTGCCAGCAGCTTAGCCTACAATGAGCAGTTCTTC.

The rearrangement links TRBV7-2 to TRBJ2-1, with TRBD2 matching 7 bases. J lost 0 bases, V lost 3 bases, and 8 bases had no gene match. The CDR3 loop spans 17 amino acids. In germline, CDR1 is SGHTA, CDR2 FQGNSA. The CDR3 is CASSFPRSGNSYNEQFF. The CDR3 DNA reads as TGTGCCAGCAGCTTCCCAAGGAGCGGGAACTCCTACAATGAGCAGTTCTTC.

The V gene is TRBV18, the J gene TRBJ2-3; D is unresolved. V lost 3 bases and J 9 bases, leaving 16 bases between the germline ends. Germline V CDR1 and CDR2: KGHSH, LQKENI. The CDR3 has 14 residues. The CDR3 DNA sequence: TGTGCCAGCTCACCTGAGACTGGGAAACTCACGCAGTATTTT. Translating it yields CASSPETGKLTQYF.

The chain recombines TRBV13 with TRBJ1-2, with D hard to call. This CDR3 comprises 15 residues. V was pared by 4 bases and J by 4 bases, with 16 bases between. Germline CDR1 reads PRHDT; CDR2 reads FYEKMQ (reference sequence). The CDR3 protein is CASSSPVGSGYGYTF. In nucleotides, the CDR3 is TGTGCCAGCAGCTCCCCGGTTGGTTCGGGCTATGGCTACACCTTC.

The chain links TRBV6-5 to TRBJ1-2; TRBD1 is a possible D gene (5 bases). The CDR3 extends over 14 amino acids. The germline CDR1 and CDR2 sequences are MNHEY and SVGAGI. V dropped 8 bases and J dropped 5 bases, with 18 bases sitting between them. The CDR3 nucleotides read TGTGCCAGCTCCTTAAGGGGAGGGGAGTATGGCTACACCTTC. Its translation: CASSLRGGEYGYTF.

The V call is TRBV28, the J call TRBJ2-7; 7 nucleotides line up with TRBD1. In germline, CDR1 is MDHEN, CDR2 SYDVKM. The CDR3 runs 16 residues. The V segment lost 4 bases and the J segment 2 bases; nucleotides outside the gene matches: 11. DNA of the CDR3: TGTGCCAGCAGTTCCCTGGAAGGGACAGTGACCTACGAGCAGTACTTC. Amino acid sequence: CASSSLEGTVTYEQYF.

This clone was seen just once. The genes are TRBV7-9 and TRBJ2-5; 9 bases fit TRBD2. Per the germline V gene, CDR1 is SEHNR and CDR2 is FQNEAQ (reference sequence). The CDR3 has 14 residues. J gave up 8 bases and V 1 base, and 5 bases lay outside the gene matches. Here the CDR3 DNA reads TGTGCCAGCAGCTTAGTGTGGCGGGAGGGCACCCAGTACTTC. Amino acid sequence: CASSLVWREGTQYF. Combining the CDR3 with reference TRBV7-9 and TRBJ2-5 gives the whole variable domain DTGVSQNPRHKITKRGQNVTFRCDPISEHNRLYWYRQTLGQGPEFLTYFQNEAQLEKSRLLSDRFSAERPKGSFSTLEIQRTEQGDSAMYLCASSLVWREGTQYFGPGTRLLVL.

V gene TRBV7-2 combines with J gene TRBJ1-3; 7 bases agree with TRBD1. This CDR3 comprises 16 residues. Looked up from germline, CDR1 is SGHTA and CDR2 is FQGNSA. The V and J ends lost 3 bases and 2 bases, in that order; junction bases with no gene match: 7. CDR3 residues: CASSFSLTGAGNTIYF. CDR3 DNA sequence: TGTGCCAGCAGCTTCTCCCTAACAGGGGCTGGAAACACCATATATTTT. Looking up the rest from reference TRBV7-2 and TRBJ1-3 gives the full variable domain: GAGVSQSPSNKVTEKGKDVELRCDPISGHTALYWYRQSLGQGLEFLIYFQGNSAPDKSGLPSDRFSAERTGGSVSTLTIQRTQQEDSAVYLCASSFSLTGAGNTIYFGEGSWLTVV.

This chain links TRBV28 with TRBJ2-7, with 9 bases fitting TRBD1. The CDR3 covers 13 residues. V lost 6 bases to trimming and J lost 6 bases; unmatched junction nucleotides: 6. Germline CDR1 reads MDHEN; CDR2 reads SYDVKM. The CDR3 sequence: CASRGTGLGEQYF. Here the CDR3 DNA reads TGTGCCAGCAGGGGGACAGGGTTGGGCGAGCAGTACTTC.

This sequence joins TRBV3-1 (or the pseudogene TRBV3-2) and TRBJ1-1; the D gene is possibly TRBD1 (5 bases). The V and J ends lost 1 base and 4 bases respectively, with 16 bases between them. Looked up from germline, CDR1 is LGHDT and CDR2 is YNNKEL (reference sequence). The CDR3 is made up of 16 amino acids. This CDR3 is CASSQGGVRLPTEAFF. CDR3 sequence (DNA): TGTGCCAGCAGCCAAGGGGGGGTGAGGTTACCCACTGAAGCTTTCTTT.

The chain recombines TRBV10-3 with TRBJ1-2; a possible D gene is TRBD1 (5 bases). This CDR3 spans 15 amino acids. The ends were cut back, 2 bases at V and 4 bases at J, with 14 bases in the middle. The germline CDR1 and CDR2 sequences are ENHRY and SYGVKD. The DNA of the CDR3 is TGTGCCATCAGTGAGGAAGGACACCCGATCTATGGCTACACCTTC. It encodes CAISEEGHPIYGYTF.

This chain's CDR3 is CASSLYTGESNQPQHF. DNA for the CDR3: TGTGCCAGCAGTTTATATACAGGGGAGAGCAATCAGCCCCAGCATTTT. The rearrangement uses TRBV28 and TRBJ1-5; 7 positions agree with TRBD1. The V segment lost 1 base and the J segment 1 base; nucleotides outside the gene matches: 4. CDR1 and CDR2 from the germline V gene are MDHEN and SYDVKM. The CDR3 sequence is 16 residues long.

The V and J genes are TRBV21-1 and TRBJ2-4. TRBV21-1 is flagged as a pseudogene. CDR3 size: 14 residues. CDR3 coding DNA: TGTGCCAGCAGGAACGGCCTAGCCAAAAACATTCAGTACTTC. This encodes CASRNGLAKNIQYF.

The CDR3 nucleotides read TGTGCCAGCAGTTTAAAATTTAACTATGGCTACACCTTC. Its translation is CASSLKFNYGYTF. J is TRBJ1-2 and V is TRBV12-3 or TRBV12-4; D unresolved. CDR3 size: 13 residues. The ends were cut back, 2 bases at V and 1 base at J, with 5 bases in the middle.